Here is one TCR beta chain with its context. Antigen unknown. CDR1 is SQVTM, CDR2 ANQGSEA, per germline. CDR3 length: 13 residues. Trimming removed 3 bases at V and 0 bases at J, with 8 bases between. Individuals selected for sequencing had exhibited CD8+CD57+ cell expansion on flow cytometry. Every patient presented with severe acquired aplastic anemia. The sample comes from a study of CD8+CD57+ T cells in acquired aplastic anemia. The wider study: Sorted CD4+ and CD8+ cells gave a mean 3.2 ug DNA, range roughly 0.19 to 27.4 ug. Study-wide points: There were over 25 CD8+ CDR3 sequences that occurred in both patients and controls.

Profiling that covered TCR beta VDJ and CDR3 relied on genomic DNA as its template. TCRdb re-analysed the reads in MiXCR, keeping a single row per CDR3 protein. The table shows some 170,000 distinct CDR3 sequences, with 65% to 75% occurring only once. The chain couples TRBV29-1 to TRBJ1-1, with D possibly being TRBD1 (5 bases). The sequence was collected from a human donor with aplastic anemia. Sequencing was done on a sample of sorted CD4+, CD8+, or CD8+CD57+ T cells (not recorded which) from PBMCs. The CDR3 is CSVEAGLNTEAFF. The CDR3 DNA reads TGCAGCGTTGAGGCAGGGCTGAACACTGAAGCTTTCTTT.